These 10 T cell receptor beta chains share one sample of origin, sequenced in a study of blood T cell repertoires in COVID-19. Using immunoSEQ multiplex PCR, the repertoire was profiled, and TCRdb retains in-frame clones only, with some absent. The sample includes 210,000 or so clones, less than 90% of them seen just once. Specimen: peripheral blood. These receptors came from a woman aged 80 or over with active or convalescent COVID-19.

This clone was seen more than once but under ten times. The chain joins TRBV7-2 to TRBJ2-7, with 10 bases aligning to TRBD1. The V segment lost 5 bases and the J segment 6 bases; nucleotides outside the gene matches: 10. The germline V gene encodes CDR1 SGHTA and CDR2 FQGNSA. The CDR3 has 15 amino acids. CDR3 in amino acids: CASSRGGTGVREQYF. The CDR3 nucleotides are TGTGCCAGCAGCCGCGGCGGGACAGGGGTCCGCGAGCAGTACTTC.

J is TRBJ2-7 and V is TRBV7-2; possibly TRBD2 for D (6 bases). The CDR3 consists of 15 residues. Trimming left V 3 bases short and J 6 bases short, with 18 bases between. The germline V gene has CDR1 SGHTA and CDR2 FQGNSA. The CDR3 sequence is CASSFSGLLSREQYF. DNA for the CDR3: TGTGCCAGCAGCTTCTCGGGACTCCTATCACGCGAGCAGTACTTC.

There are a few counts of this clone. This chain connects TRBV27 to TRBJ2-1; 10 bases are shared with TRBD2. Trimming took 8 bases from V and 4 from J; bases not matched to a gene: 8. This CDR3 is 15 amino acids long. Germline CDR1 reads MNHEY; CDR2 reads SMNVEV (reference sequence). For the CDR3, the DNA is TGTGCCAGCGGCCCAGCGGGGGGGACGTACAATGAGCAGTTCTTC. It encodes CASGPAGGTYNEQFF.

The chain links TRBV6-4 to TRBJ2-3, with a weak D call TRBD2 (6 bases). The CDR3 spans 14 residues. In germline, CDR1 is MRHNA, CDR2 SNTAGT. Trimming shortened V by 1 base and J by 4 bases, and 9 bases separated the two germline ends. The CDR3 loop is CASSDLPGADTQYF. The CDR3 nucleotides are TGTGCCAGCAGTGACTTACCGGGGGCAGATACGCAGTATTTT.

The gene calls are TRBV5-8 and TRBJ2-3, with 9 bases identical to TRBD2. Per germline, CDR1 SGHTS and CDR2 YDEGEE. With 3 bases clipped from V and 5 bases from J, the junction kept 10 bases outside the gene matches. This CDR3 is 16 amino acids long. CDR3 loop: CASSSVAGARGDTQYF. The CDR3 DNA sequence: TGTGCCAGCAGCTCGGTAGCGGGGGCCCGGGGAGATACGCAGTATTTT.

The chain recombines TRBV7-2 with TRBJ1-2; D is possibly TRBD1 (5 bases). This CDR3 has 15 amino acids. Between the trimmed V and J ends, which lost 2 bases and 4 bases, there was a span of 14 bases. The V gene's germline CDR1 is SGHTA and CDR2 FQGNSA. CDR3 coding DNA: TGTGCCAGCAGCTTAATATGGGGCGAGAGCTATGGCTACACCTTC. Translating gives CASSLIWGESYGYTF. Combining the CDR3 with reference TRBV7-2 and TRBJ1-2 gives the whole variable domain GAGVSQSPSNKVTEKGKDVELRCDPISGHTALYWYRQSLGQGLEFLIYFQGNSAPDKSGLPSDRFSAERTGGSVSTLTIQRTQQEDSAVYLCASSLIWGESYGYTFGSGTRLTVV.

This clone was counted once. This chain uses TRBV6-5 with TRBJ1-1; D might be TRBD1 (6 bases). The V end was cut by 0 bases, the J end by 3 bases, with 11 bases between. The CDR3 totals 15 residues. Germline lookup yields CDR1 MNHEY and CDR2 SVGAGI. The CDR3 sequence is CASSYSQGWDTEAFF. In DNA, the CDR3 is TGTGCCAGCAGTTACTCCCAGGGGTGGGACACTGAAGCTTTCTTT.

The chain employs TRBV18 and TRBJ2-7; no definite D call. V was trimmed by 0 bases and J by 2 bases, leaving 8 bases between them. Per the germline V gene, CDR1 is KGHSH and CDR2 is LQKENI. This CDR3 contains 14 residues. CDR3 coding DNA: TGTGCCAGCTCACCACCATCACAGCCCTACGAGCAGTACTTC. It encodes CASSPPSQPYEQYF.

The chain recombines TRBV14 with TRBJ2-5; TRBD2 matches at 8 bases. V lost 0 bases and J lost 5; bases outside the gene matches: 8. The CDR3 contains 16 residues. CDR1 is SGHDN and CDR2 is FVKESK in the germline V gene. Here the CDR3 reads CASSQDVRGGMETQYF. CDR3 nucleotide sequence: TGTGCCAGCAGCCAAGACGTTCGGGGGGGAATGGAGACCCAGTACTTC. The complete variable domain, with remaining parts taken from reference TRBV14 and TRBJ2-5, reads EAGVTQFPSHSVIEKGQTVTLRCDPISGHDNLYWYRRVMGKEIKFLLHFVKESKQDESGMPNNRFLAERTGGTYSTLKVQPAELEDSGVYFCASSQDVRGGMETQYFGPGTRLLVL.

The chain has TRBV5-1 and TRBJ1-2; D is unresolved. The CDR3 is 13 amino acids. Germline CDR1 SGHRS, CDR2 YFSETQ. V was trimmed by 7 bases and J by 9 bases, leaving 19 bases between them. The CDR3 is CASRLETVGSYTF. As DNA, the CDR3 is TGCGCCAGCCGACTGGAGACTGTTGGCAGCTACACCTTC.